What follows describes a single T cell receptor beta chain. The germline CDR1 and CDR2 sequences are SGHKS and YYEKEE (reference sequence). The CDR3 length is 13 residues. The V segment lost 4 bases and the J segment 8 bases; nucleotides outside the gene matches: 8. These data originate in a study of human T cells and chemical hapten exposure. Time point reported: pre-sensitization, week 0. The treatment is: therapeutic diphenylcyclopropenone sensitization with weekly scalp DPC. Researchers extracted total RNA from unfractionated whole blood. As handled by the study authors: Individual samples carried between 23,224 and 690,600 TCRs, with 95,638 as the median. TCRdb re-called the RACE reads through MiXCR, storing one row per CDR3 protein. It is TCRdb's table, rather than the study itself, that gives the V and J calls and clone size. The table lists just under 35,000 distinct CDR3 sequences, over 9% of them singletons.

This sequence was found in a man in his fifties with alopecia areata. Some clones in this sample may be carry-over from other donors' samples. This chain links TRBV5-5 with TRBJ1-1; 7 nucleotides line up with TRBD1. Sequenced material: whole blood, taken in connection with sensitization to the hapten diphenylcyclopropenone (DPC). The CDR3 DNA is TGTGCCAGCAGCCGGGACAGCCTAGGGGAAGCTTTCTTT. The encoded protein is CASSRDSLGEAFF.